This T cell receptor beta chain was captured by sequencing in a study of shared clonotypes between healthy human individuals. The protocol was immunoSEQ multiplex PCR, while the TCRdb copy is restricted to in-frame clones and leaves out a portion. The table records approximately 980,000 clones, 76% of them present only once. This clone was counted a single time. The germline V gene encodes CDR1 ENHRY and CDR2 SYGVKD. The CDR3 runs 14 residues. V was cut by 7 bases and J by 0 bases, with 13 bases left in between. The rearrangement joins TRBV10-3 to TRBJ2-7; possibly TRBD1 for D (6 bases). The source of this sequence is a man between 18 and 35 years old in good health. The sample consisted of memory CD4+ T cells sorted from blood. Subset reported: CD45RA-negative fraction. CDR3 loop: CAITGRGPSYEQYF. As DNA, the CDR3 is TGTGCCATCACGGGCAGGGGCCCCTCCTACGAGCAGTACTTC.